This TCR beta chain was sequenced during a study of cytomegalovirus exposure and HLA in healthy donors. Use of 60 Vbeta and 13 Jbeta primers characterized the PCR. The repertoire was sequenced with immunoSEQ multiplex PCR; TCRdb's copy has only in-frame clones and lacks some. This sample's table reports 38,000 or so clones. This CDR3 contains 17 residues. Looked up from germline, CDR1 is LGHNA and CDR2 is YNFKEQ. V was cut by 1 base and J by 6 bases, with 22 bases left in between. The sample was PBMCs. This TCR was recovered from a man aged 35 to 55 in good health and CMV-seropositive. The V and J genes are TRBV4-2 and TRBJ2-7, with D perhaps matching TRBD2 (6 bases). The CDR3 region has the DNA TGTGCCAGCAGCCAAGGGGGGATGGGAGCGGGTGGTCGCGAGCAGTACTTC. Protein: CASSQGGMGAGGREQYF.